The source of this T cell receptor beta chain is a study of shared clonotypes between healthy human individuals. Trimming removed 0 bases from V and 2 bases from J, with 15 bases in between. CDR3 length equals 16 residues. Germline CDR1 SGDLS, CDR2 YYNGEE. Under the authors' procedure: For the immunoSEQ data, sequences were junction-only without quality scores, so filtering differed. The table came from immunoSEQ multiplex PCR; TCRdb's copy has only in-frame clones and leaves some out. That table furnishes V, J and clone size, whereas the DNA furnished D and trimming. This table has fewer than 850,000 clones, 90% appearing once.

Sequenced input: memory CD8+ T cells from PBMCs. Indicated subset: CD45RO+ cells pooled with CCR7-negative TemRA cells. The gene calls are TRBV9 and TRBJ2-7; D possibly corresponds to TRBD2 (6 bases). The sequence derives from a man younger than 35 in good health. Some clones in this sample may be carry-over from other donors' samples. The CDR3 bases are TGTGCCAGCAGCGTAGTAGGAGGGGACGGACCCTACGAGCAGTACTTC. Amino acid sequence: CASSVVGGDGPYEQYF. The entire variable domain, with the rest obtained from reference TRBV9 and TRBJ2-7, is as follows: DSGVTQTPKHLITATGQRVTLRCSPRSGDLSVYWYQQSLDQGLQFLIQYYNGEERAKGNILERFSAQQFPDLHSELNLSSLELGDSALYFCASSVVGGDGPYEQYFGPGTRLTVT.